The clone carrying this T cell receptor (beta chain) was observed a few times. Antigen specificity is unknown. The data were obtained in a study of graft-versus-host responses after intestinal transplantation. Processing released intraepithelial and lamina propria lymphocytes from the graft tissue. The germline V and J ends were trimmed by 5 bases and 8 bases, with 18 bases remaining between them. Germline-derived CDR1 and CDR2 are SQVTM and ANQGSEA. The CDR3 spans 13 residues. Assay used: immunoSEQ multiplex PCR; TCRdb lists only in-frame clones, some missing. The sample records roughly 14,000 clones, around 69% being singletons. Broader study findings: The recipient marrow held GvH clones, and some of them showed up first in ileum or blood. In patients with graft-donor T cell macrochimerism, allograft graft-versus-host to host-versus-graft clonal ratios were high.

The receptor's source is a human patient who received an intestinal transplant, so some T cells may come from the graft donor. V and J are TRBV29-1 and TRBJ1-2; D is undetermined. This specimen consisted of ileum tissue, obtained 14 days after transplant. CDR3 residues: CSVQPNLRGGYTF. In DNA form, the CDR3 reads TGCAGCGTTCAACCTAATCTGCGGGGAGGCTACACCTTC.